This is a list of T cell receptor beta chains from one sample in a study of blood T cells in healthy people across ages. TCRdb re-called the 5' RACE reads through MiXCR, storing one row per CDR3 protein. The table records about 1,000,000 distinct CDR3 sequences, 35% to 55% of them present only once. The source material was blood. Receptors were obtained from a woman aged 60-75 years in good health. Each CDR3 is given with its conserved first and last residue. D genes are given only for firm matches. Clone sizes are given selectively: once, few, many, or a class where the clone is expanded.

v_gene	j_gene	d_gene	abundance	CDR3nt	CDR3aa
TRBV20-1	TRBJ2-3	TRBD2	few	TGCAGCTTAGCGGGAGTTAGCACAGATACGCAGTATTTT	CSLAGVSTDTQYF
TRBV28	TRBJ2-7	NA	NA	TGTGCCAGCAGTTTATGCCCTAGCTGCCTCTCCTACGAGCAGTACTTC	CASSLCPSCLSYEQYF
TRBV9	TRBJ2-5	NA	few	TGTGCCAGCAGCGTAGCAGGGGGGGGACAAAGTGATCAGTACTTC	CASSVAGGGQSDQYF
TRBV2	TRBJ1-2	NA	few	TGTGCCAGCAGGGGCCGACAACCTGGCTATGGCTACACCTTC	CASRGRQPGYGYTF
TRBV6-5	TRBJ2-7	TRBD2	few	TGTGCCAGCAGTTACTCCCCGACTAGCGGAGCCTACGAGCAGTACTTC	CASSYSPTSGAYEQYF
TRBV27	TRBJ2-7	TRBD2	NA	TGTGCCAGCAGTCCCGGTGGGGGACTAGGAATGGGCGAGCAGTACTTC	CASSPGGGLGMGEQYF
TRBV27	TRBJ2-2	NA	NA	TGTGCCAGCAGTTCCCTAGTAACATCCGGGGAGCTGTTTTTT	CASSSLVTSGELFF
TRBV20-1	TRBJ2-7	NA	NA	TGCAGTGCTGACCTTCCGGGTTCCTACGAGCAGTACTTC	CSADLPGSYEQYF
TRBV10-3	TRBJ2-5	NA	NA	TGTGCCATCAGTGAGTCGCTGAAAGAGACCCAGTACTTC	CAISESLKETQYF
TRBV12-3/TRBV12-4	TRBJ2-3	NA	NA	TGTGCCAGTACTACCGGGGGAAGCACAGATACGCAGTATTTT	CASTTGGSTDTQYF
TRBV27	TRBJ2-2	TRBD1	NA	TGTGCCAGCAGTCCACAGGGGGCGAACACCGGGGAGCTGTTTTTT	CASSPQGANTGELFF
TRBV11-1	TRBJ2-5	NA	many	TGTGCCAGCAGCCAAGGCACTGGTTCCCAAGAGACCCAGTACTTC	CASSQGTGSQETQYF
TRBV2	TRBJ2-5	NA	few	TGTGCCAGCAGTGGGGGCAGGGTACAAGAGACCCAGTACTTC	CASSGGRVQETQYF
TRBV6-6	TRBJ2-3	NA	once	TGTGCCAGCAGTTACTTCAGGGACTTCGTCTATACGCAGTATTTT	CASSYFRDFVYTQYF
TRBV7-2	TRBJ1-6	TRBD1	NA	TGTGCCAGCAGCTTAGGGTGCCGGACAGGGGTCAATTCACCCCTCCACTTT	CASSLGCRTGVNSPLHF
TRBV5-6	TRBJ1-6	NA	NA	TGTGCCAGCAGCTTGAGGCGGAGCTCCTATAATTCACCCCTCCACTTT	CASSLRRSSYNSPLHF
TRBV24-1	TRBJ2-1	NA	NA	TGTGCCACCATGGGGAGCTCCTACAATGAGCAGTTCTTC	CATMGSSYNEQFF
TRBV20-1	TRBJ2-4	NA	few	TGCAGTGCTAGTACCGGGACGACCTCCCTAGCCAAAAACATTCAGTACTTC	CSASTGTTSLAKNIQYF
TRBV14	TRBJ1-2	NA	NA	TGTGCCAGCAGCCAAGCCCCCGCCGGAGGGGCACGGGGCTACACCTTC	CASSQAPAGGARGYTF
TRBV7-3	TRBJ2-7	TRBD2	NA	TGTGCCAGCAGCTTACGACTAGCGGGCTTAACCTACGAGCAGTACTTC	CASSLRLAGLTYEQYF
TRBV12-3/TRBV12-4	TRBJ2-7	NA	NA	TGTGCCAGCAGTTTAGCTGGTACAGTGGGAGCCTACGAGCAGTACTTC	CASSLAGTVGAYEQYF
TRBV9	TRBJ2-3	TRBD2	NA	TGTGCCAACAGCGTAGATGGACTAGCGGCAGATACGCAGTATTTT	CANSVDGLAADTQYF
TRBV29-1	TRBJ1-1	TRBD1	NA	TGCAGCGTTGCCCACAGGGGAGACACTGAAGCTTTCTTT	CSVAHRGDTEAFF
TRBV28	TRBJ2-1	TRBD2	few	TGTGCCAGCAGGGACCGGGGGGGACTCTACAATGAGCAGTTCTTC	CASRDRGGLYNEQFF
TRBV3-1	TRBJ2-3	NA	few	TGTGCCAGCAGAACAGGGATCGCAGATACGCAGTATTTT	CASRTGIADTQYF
TRBV7-9	TRBJ1-2	NA	NA	TGTGCCAGCAGCCCATCAGCCGCGGAGAGCGGTAGCTACACCTTC	CASSPSAAESGSYTF
TRBV29-1	TRBJ2-3	NA	few	TGCAGCGTTGAAGGCGGGGCGATGGGGACAGATACGCAGTATTTT	CSVEGGAMGTDTQYF
TRBV21-1	TRBJ2-3	NA	once	TGTGCCAGCGAGGGACAGGGATTTAGCACAGATACGCAGTATTTT	CASEGQGFSTDTQYF
TRBV7-2	TRBJ1-2	NA	few	TGTGCCAGCAGCCTAAACTTTGATCAGACCTATGGCTACACCTTC	CASSLNFDQTYGYTF
TRBV9	TRBJ1-1	NA	few	TGTGCCAGCAGCGTGAAGACGAACACTGAAGCTTTCTTT	CASSVKTNTEAFF
TRBV7-2	TRBJ2-1	TRBD2	NA	TGTGCCAGCAGCTTTGGGACTAGCGGGGCCCCAAAGTTCTTC	CASSFGTSGAPKFF
TRBV6-5	TRBJ2-6	NA	few	TGTGCCAGCAGTTACTCGGAGGTGACTGGGGCCAACGTCCTGACTTTC	CASSYSEVTGANVLTF
TRBV7-2	TRBJ2-3	TRBD1	few	TGTGCCAGCAGCTTATGGCAGGGGGCGGCAGATACGCAGTATTTT	CASSLWQGAADTQYF
TRBV5-1	TRBJ2-4	NA	once	TGCGCCAGCAGCGTGAGGACAGTGGTAGACATTCAGTACTTC	CASSVRTVVDIQYF
TRBV7-6	TRBJ2-7	TRBD2	NA	TGTGCCAGCAGCATAACGAGCCCTAGCGGGGATTCCTACAATGAGCAGTACTTC	CASSITSPSGDSYNEQYF
TRBV25-1	TRBJ2-5	NA	NA	TGTGCCAGCAGTACCACATTGGGGCCAGAGACCCAGTACTTC	CASSTTLGPETQYF